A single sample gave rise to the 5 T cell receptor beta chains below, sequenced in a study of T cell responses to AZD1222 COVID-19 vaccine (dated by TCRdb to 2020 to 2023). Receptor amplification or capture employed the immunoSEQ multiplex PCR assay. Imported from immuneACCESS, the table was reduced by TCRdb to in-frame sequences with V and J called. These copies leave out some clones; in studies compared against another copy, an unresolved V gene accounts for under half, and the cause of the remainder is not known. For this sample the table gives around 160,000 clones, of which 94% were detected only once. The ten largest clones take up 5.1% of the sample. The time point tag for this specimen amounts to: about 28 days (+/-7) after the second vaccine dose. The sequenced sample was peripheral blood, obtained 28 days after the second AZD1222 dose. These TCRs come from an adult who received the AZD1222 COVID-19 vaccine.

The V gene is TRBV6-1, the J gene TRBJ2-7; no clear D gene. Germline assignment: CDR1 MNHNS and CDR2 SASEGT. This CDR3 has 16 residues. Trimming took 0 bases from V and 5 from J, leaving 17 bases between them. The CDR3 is CASSEALRIAGDEQYF. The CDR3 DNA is TGTGCCAGCAGTGAAGCGCTTAGAATAGCAGGTGACGAGCAGTACTTC.

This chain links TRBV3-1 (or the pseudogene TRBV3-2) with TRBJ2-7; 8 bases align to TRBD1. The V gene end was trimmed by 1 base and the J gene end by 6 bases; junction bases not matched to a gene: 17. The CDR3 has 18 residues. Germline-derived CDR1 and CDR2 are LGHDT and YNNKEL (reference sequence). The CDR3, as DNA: TGTGCCAGCAGCCAAGTAGCCGACTTGCAGGGGGCGGAAGGCGAGCAGTACTTC. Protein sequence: CASSQVADLQGAEGEQYF.

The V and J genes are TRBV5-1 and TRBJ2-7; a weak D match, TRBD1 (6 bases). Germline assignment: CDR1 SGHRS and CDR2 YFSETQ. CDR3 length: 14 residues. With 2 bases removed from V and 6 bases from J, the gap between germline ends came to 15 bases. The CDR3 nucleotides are TGCGCCAGCAGCTTTCAGGGGCCCCCCGGCGAGCAGTACTTC. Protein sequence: CASSFQGPPGEQYF.

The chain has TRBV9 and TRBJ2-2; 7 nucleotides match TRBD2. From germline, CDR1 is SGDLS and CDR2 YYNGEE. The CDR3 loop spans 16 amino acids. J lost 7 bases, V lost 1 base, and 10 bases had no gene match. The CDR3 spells CASSVKGLPGGGELFF. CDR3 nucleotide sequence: TGTGCCAGCAGCGTAAAGGGACTCCCGGGGGGCGGGGAGCTGTTTTTT.

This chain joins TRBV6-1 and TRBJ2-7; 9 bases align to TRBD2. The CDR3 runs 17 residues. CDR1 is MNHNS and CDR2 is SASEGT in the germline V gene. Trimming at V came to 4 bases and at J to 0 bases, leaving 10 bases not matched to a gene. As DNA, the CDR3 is TGTGCCAGCAGTGGTAGCGGGAGTATCGATAGCTCCTACGAGCAGTACTTC. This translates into CASSGSGSIDSSYEQYF.